Sequencing of this T cell receptor (beta chain) was carried out in a study of shared clonotypes between healthy human individuals. TCRdb keeps only in-frame clones here, not all; method: immunoSEQ multiplex PCR. The data show about 2.1 million clones, about 92% seen once. Naive CD8 cells, CD45RO-negative and positively selected for CCR7, excluded terminally differentiated effector memory CD45RA+ cells. V was cut by 4 bases and J by 8 bases, with 14 bases left in between. There are 14 residues in the CDR3. CDR1 and CDR2 from the germline V gene are LNHDA and SQIVND (reference sequence). The chain couples TRBV19 to TRBJ1-4, with D possibly matching TRBD1 (5 bases). This sequence originates from a man between 18 and 29 years old in good health. Some clones in this sample may be carry-over from other donors' samples. The specimen sequenced was naive CD8+ T cells from PBMCs. The CDR3 DNA reads TGTGCCAGTAGTACCCGGAAGGGGAACGAAAAACTGTTTTTT. This codes for CASSTRKGNEKLFF. Filled out from reference TRBV19 and TRBJ1-4, the complete variable domain reads DGGITQSPKYLFRKEGQNVTLSCEQNLNHDAMYWYRQDPGQGLRLIYYSQIVNDFQKGDIAEGYSVSREKKESFPLTVTSAQKNPTAFYLCASSTRKGNEKLFFGSGTQLSVL.